Sequencing of this T cell receptor (beta chain) was carried out in a study of response to subunit inactivated influenza vaccine. MiXCR, applied by TCRdb to the RT-PCR reads, yields one record per CDR3 protein. The table has around 540,000 distinct CDR3 sequences, 10% to 15% seen once. The material was PBMCs from blood, obtained on the day of vaccination. The sequence was collected from a man aged 45-65 years who received an inactivated influenza vaccine.

The CDR3 region has the DNA TGCAGTGCCGACCGACTAGCGGGGGGGGCAGATACGCAGTATTTT. Its translation: CSADRLAGGADTQYF. The genes are TRBV20-1 and TRBJ2-3, with 14 bases lining up with TRBD2. There are 15 residues in the CDR3. Germline V gene lookup returns CDR1 DFQATT and CDR2 SNEGSKA (reference sequence). Unmatched junction bases numbered 6, after V lost 6 bases and J lost 4 bases.